The 6 T cell receptor beta chains below were found in one sample sequenced in a study of cytomegalovirus exposure and HLA in healthy donors. TCRdb keeps only in-frame clones here, not all; method: immunoSEQ multiplex PCR. The table records 57,000 or so clones, roughly 91% of them present only once. Sequencing input: PBMCs. All receptors derive from a woman aged 25 to 39 in good health and CMV-seronegative.

The gene calls are TRBV19 and TRBJ2-3, with D possibly being TRBD1 (6 bases). Germline CDR1 is LNHDA and CDR2 is SQIVND (reference sequence). This CDR3 has 15 residues. The V end lost 3 bases, the J end lost 2 bases, and 12 bases lay between the germline ends. CDR3: CASSILQGATDTQYF. DNA of the CDR3: TGTGCCAGTAGTATTTTACAGGGCGCCACAGATACGCAGTATTTT.

The genes are TRBV13 and TRBJ2-3; unclear D gene. V lost 1 base and J 5 bases, leaving 10 bases between the germline ends. This CDR3 comprises 14 residues. From germline, CDR1 is PRHDT and CDR2 FYEKMQ (reference sequence). CDR3 sequence (DNA): TGTGCCAGCAGCTTAGAGAGAGTTGGAGATACGCAGTATTTT. Its translation: CASSLERVGDTQYF.

A word on this clone: One end of the junction fails to match germline, which may point to a read error. The chain couples TRBV6-6 to TRBJ2-7; 7 bases align to TRBD2. Germline values: CDR1 MNHNY, CDR2 SVGAGI (reference sequence). This CDR3 region has 14 residues. DNA for the CDR3: TGTGCCGGCAGCTACATTACTAGCGAAGGCGAGCAGTACTTC. Encoded protein: CAGSYITSEGEQYF.

This chain joins TRBV27 and TRBJ2-3; no clear D gene. Germline assignment: CDR1 MNHEY and CDR2 SMNVEV (reference sequence). V gave up 7 bases and J gave up 4 bases, with 12 bases separating them. The CDR3 sequence is 13 residues long. Written as DNA, the CDR3 is TGTGCCAGCAAGCTCTCTCGGGCAGATACGCAGTATTTT. This codes for CASKLSRADTQYF.

The chain joins TRBV10-3 to TRBJ2-3, with 14 bases identical to TRBD2. The V gene end was trimmed by 4 bases and the J gene end by 5 bases; junction bases not matched to a gene: 8. Germline V gives CDR1 ENHRY, CDR2 SYGVKD. CDR3 length equals 17 residues. In DNA, the CDR3 is TGTGCCATCAGTGGACTAGCGGGAGGGCTGTACGGAGATACGCAGTATTTT. It translates to CAISGLAGGLYGDTQYF.

This clone was detected only a few times. V gene TRBV2 combines with J gene TRBJ1-2; 11 bases align to TRBD1. This CDR3 comprises 15 residues. The germline V gene has CDR1 SNHLY and CDR2 FYNNEI. The V segment lost 5 bases and the J segment 4 bases; nucleotides outside the gene matches: 6. CDR3 in DNA: TGTGCCAGCAGTACCTGGACAGGGGGCGGCTATGGCTACACCTTC. Protein sequence: CASSTWTGGGYGYTF.